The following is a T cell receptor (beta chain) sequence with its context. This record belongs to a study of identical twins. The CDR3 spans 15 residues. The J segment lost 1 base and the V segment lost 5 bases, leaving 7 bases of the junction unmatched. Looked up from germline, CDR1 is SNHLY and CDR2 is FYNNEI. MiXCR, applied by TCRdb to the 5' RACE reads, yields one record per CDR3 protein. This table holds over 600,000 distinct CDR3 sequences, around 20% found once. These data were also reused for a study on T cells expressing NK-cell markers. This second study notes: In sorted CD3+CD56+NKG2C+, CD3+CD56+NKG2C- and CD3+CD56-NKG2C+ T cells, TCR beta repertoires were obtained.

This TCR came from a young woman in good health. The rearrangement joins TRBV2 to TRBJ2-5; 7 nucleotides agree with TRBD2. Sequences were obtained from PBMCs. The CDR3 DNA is TGTGCCAGCAGTCGAACCTGGGGGGGCCAAGAGACCCAGTACTTC. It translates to CASSRTWGGQETQYF.